Below are 24 T cell receptor beta chains sequenced from a single sample in a study of blood T cell repertoires in COVID-19. Profiled with immunoSEQ multiplex PCR; TCRdb holds only in-frame clones, not every one. The data contain around 100,000 clones, about nine tenths of them seen just once; the ten biggest clones take up around 5%. The sequencing sample was made of peripheral blood. All receptors derive from a woman in her 50s with COVID-19, enrolled during active disease.

This clone was counted between two and nine times. The chain links TRBV9 to TRBJ1-5; TRBD1 is a possible D gene (5 bases). CDR1 and CDR2 (germline): SGDLS, YYNGEE. The CDR3 totals 15 residues. V lost 3 bases to trimming and J lost 4 bases, with 14 bases between them. CDR3 in amino acids: CASSASGYRNQPQHF. CDR3 DNA sequence: TGTGCCAGCAGCGCGTCAGGGTATAGGAATCAGCCCCAGCATTTT.

The chain carries TRBV2 and TRBJ2-5; 14 positions agree with TRBD2. Germline V gives CDR1 SNHLY, CDR2 FYNNEI. Trimming removed 7 bases from V and 5 bases from J; junction bases left unmatched: 6. CDR3 size: 15 residues. This CDR3 reads CASNQGLAGGETQYF. The CDR3 DNA reads TGTGCCAGCAACCAAGGACTAGCGGGGGGTGAGACCCAGTACTTC.

This rearrangement joins TRBV5-6 to TRBJ2-7, with 7 bases lining up with TRBD1. Trimming took 2 bases from V and 6 from J; bases not matched to a gene: 2. The CDR3 runs to 12 residues. Per germline, CDR1 SGHDT and CDR2 YYEEEE. The CDR3 sequence: CASSFTGVEQYF. In nucleotides, the CDR3 is TGTGCCAGCAGCTTTACAGGGGTCGAGCAGTACTTC.

The chain uses TRBV4-3 and TRBJ2-1; 10 nucleotides agree with TRBD2. This CDR3 has 17 amino acids. Germline V lookup: CDR1 LGHNA, CDR2 YSLEER. V was clipped by 4 bases and J by 2 bases; unmatched bases: 8. CDR3 coding DNA: TGCGCCAGCAGCCCAAGCGGGAGGGTTGGGGCCTACAATGAGCAGTTCTTC. It specifies CASSPSGRVGAYNEQFF.

The gene calls are TRBV14 and TRBJ1-6; maybe TRBD1 (5 bases). Germline V lookup: CDR1 SGHDN, CDR2 FVKESK. With 1 base removed from V and 5 bases from J, the gap between germline ends came to 12 bases. The CDR3 loop spans 16 amino acids. CDR3 sequence reads: CASSQGGGGNNSPLHF. The DNA of the CDR3 is TGTGCCAGCAGCCAAGGGGGCGGGGGTAATAATTCACCCCTCCACTTT. The whole variable domain, filled in from reference TRBV14 and TRBJ1-6, reads EAGVTQFPSHSVIEKGQTVTLRCDPISGHDNLYWYRRVMGKEIKFLLHFVKESKQDESGMPNNRFLAERTGGTYSTLKVQPAELEDSGVYFCASSQGGGGNNSPLHFGNGTRLTVT.

The J gene is TRBJ1-2, the V gene TRBV2; D unresolved. The CDR3 runs to 13 residues. V dropped 4 bases and J dropped 5 bases, with 11 bases sitting between them. CDR1 and CDR2 from the germline V gene are SNHLY and FYNNEI. This CDR3 reads CASSVRGWYGYTF. The CDR3 region has the DNA TGTGCCAGCAGTGTTCGGGGATGGTATGGCTACACCTTC.

V usage is TRBV14 and J usage is TRBJ1-3; TRBD1 is a possible D gene (5 bases). The V and J ends lost 0 bases and 7 bases respectively, with 22 bases between them. The CDR3 is 18 amino acids. From germline, CDR1 is SGHDN and CDR2 FVKESK. The CDR3 DNA is TGTGCCAGCAGCCAAGATCGGGGGACCGTTAATTTTATGAACACCATATATTTT. Its translation: CASSQDRGTVNFMNTIYF.

The V gene is TRBV4-3, the J gene TRBJ2-2; D gene uncertain. The CDR3 has 16 residues. V dropped 0 bases and J dropped 9 bases, with 17 bases sitting between them. In germline, CDR1 is LGHNA, CDR2 YSLEER. The CDR3: CASSQDKIGLPRELFF. DNA of the CDR3: TGCGCCAGCAGCCAAGATAAGATCGGTCTTCCCCGGGAGCTGTTTTTT.

V and J are TRBV6-2 or TRBV6-3 and TRBJ2-5; 14 nucleotides agree with TRBD2. Germline V gene data show CDR1 as MNHEY and CDR2 as SVGEGT. This CDR3 spans 15 amino acids. J was trimmed by 5 bases and V by 6 bases; bases with no gene match: 5. As DNA, the CDR3 is TGTGCCAGCAGCCTTGGGACTAGCGGGGGTGAGACCCAGTACTTC. This gives the protein CASSLGTSGGETQYF.

The CDR3 DNA follows: TGTGCCAGCAGCCTTAGACTGACAGGGTACACAGATACGCAGTATTTT. Translating it yields CASSLRLTGYTDTQYF. The rearrangement joins TRBV3-1 (or the pseudogene TRBV3-2) to TRBJ2-3; 7 bases line up with TRBD1. CDR1 and CDR2 from the germline V gene are LGHDT and YNNKEL (reference sequence). This CDR3 contains 16 residues. The junction had 9 bases not matched to a gene; V was cut back by 4 bases and J by 2 bases.

The chain has TRBV11-2 and TRBJ1-2; a possible D gene is TRBD1 (5 bases). The V gene lost 2 bases and the J gene lost 4 bases, with 11 bases spanning the gap. This CDR3 is 14 amino acids long. CDR1 SGHAT and CDR2 FQNNGV come from the germline V gene. The CDR3 spells CASSLPGQGYGYTF. CDR3 nucleotide sequence: TGTGCCAGCAGCTTACCGGGTCAGGGCTATGGCTACACCTTC.

The V call is TRBV10-3, the J call TRBJ1-4; TRBD1 is a possible D gene (6 bases). Germline lookup yields CDR1 ENHRY and CDR2 SYGVKD. This CDR3 region has 14 residues. The V and J ends lost 6 bases and 5 bases respectively, with 13 bases between them. CDR3 nucleotide sequence: TGTGCCATCAGCCGGGACATAGAAAATGAAAAACTGTTTTTT. Its translation: CAISRDIENEKLFF.

The genes are TRBV5-4 and TRBJ1-2, with 7 bases lining up with TRBD1. Germline assignment: CDR1 SGHNT and CDR2 YYREEE (reference sequence). This CDR3 has 12 residues. Unmatched junction bases numbered 2, after V lost 1 base and J lost 8 bases. CDR3 coding DNA: TGTGCCAGCAGCTTGACAGGGGAAGGCTACACCTTC. Its protein is CASSLTGEGYTF. The entire variable domain, with the rest obtained from reference TRBV5-4 and TRBJ1-2, is as follows: ETGVTQSPTHLIKTRGQQVTLRCSSQSGHNTVSWYQQALGQGPQFIFQYYREEENGRGNFPPRFSGLQFPNYSSELNVNALELDDSALYLCASSLTGEGYTFGSGTRLTVV.

V is TRBV18 and J is TRBJ1-6; 8 bases are a match to TRBD1. This CDR3 contains 15 residues. The trim removed 4 bases at V and 5 bases at J, leaving 4 bases unmatched. From germline, CDR1 is KGHSH and CDR2 LQKENI. The CDR3 spells CASSHETGDNSPLHF. CDR3 nucleotide sequence: TGTGCCAGCTCACACGAGACAGGGGATAATTCACCCCTCCACTTT.

The V and J genes are TRBV19 and TRBJ1-3; TRBD1 matches 11 bases. This CDR3 contains 19 residues. The germline V gene encodes CDR1 LNHDA and CDR2 SQIVND (reference sequence). Trimming at V came to 3 bases and at J to 0 bases, leaving 10 bases not matched to a gene. CDR3 sequence reads: CASSIGTGGMRSSGNTIYF. The DNA for the CDR3 is TGTGCCAGTAGTATCGGGACAGGGGGAATGCGGAGCTCTGGAAACACCATATATTTT.

This clone has only a few counts. V and J are TRBV10-3 and TRBJ1-6; D is unclear. CDR3 length equals 17 residues. Trimming left V 0 bases short and J 0 bases short, with 9 bases between. The germline gives CDR1 ENHRY, CDR2 SYGVKD. The CDR3 protein is CAISESGANSYNSPLHF. For the CDR3, the DNA is TGTGCCATCAGTGAGTCGGGAGCAAACTCCTATAATTCACCCCTCCACTTT.

The chain recombines TRBV10-3 with TRBJ1-3; the D gene is possibly TRBD1 (6 bases). The CDR3 runs 14 residues. The germline V gene encodes CDR1 ENHRY and CDR2 SYGVKD. V was pared by 6 bases and J by 1 base, with 10 bases between. CDR3 loop: CAIRPQGSGNTIYF. The CDR3 nucleotides read TGTGCCATCAGGCCACAGGGATCTGGAAACACCATATATTTT.

The genes are TRBV6-2 or TRBV6-3 and TRBJ2-2, with D possibly being TRBD1 (5 bases). The CDR3 loop spans 15 amino acids. CDR1 and CDR2 (germline): MNHEY, SVGEGT. Trimming stripped 1 base from V and 1 base from J, with 7 bases between. The CDR3 is CASSYYGQNTGELFF. The CDR3 DNA reads as TGTGCCAGCAGTTACTACGGACAGAACACCGGGGAGCTGTTTTTT.

The CDR3: CAWRTGGQNTIYF. Written as DNA, the CDR3 is TGTGCCTGGAGAACAGGGGGGCAGAACACCATATATTTT. The V and J genes are TRBV30 and TRBJ1-3; 8 bases are a match to TRBD1. The CDR3 loop spans 13 amino acids. V lost 3 bases to trimming and J lost 7 bases; unmatched junction nucleotides: 5. Per germline, CDR1 GTSNPN and CDR2 SVGIG (reference sequence).

This chain uses TRBV29-1 with TRBJ1-1; tentative D call: TRBD1 (5 bases). CDR1 SQVTM and CDR2 ANQGSEA come from the germline V gene. V lost 4 bases and J lost 3, with 15 bases in between. This CDR3 contains 14 residues. As DNA, the CDR3 is TGCAGCGTTGTTAATCCCGGGGGGTACACTGAAGCTTTCTTT. Its translation: CSVVNPGGYTEAFF. The entire variable domain, with the rest obtained from reference TRBV29-1 and TRBJ1-1, is as follows: SAVISQKPSRDICQRGTSLTIQCQVDSQVTMMFWYRQQPGQSLTLIATANQGSEATYESGFVIDKFPISRPNLTFSTLTVSNMSPEDSSIYLCSVVNPGGYTEAFFGQGTRLTVV.

The rearrangement uses TRBV19 and TRBJ2-1, with 12 bases aligning to TRBD2. This CDR3 spans 16 amino acids. Germline CDR1 reads LNHDA; CDR2 reads SQIVND (reference sequence). The V gene end was trimmed by 6 bases and the J gene end by 0 bases; junction bases not matched to a gene: 3. CDR3: CASSPTSGGSYNEQFF. CDR3 nucleotides: TGTGCCAGTAGCCCGACTAGCGGGGGCTCCTACAATGAGCAGTTCTTC.

This chain uses TRBV6-1 with TRBJ1-2; no reliable D call. Per germline, CDR1 MNHNS and CDR2 SASEGT. The CDR3 length is 18 residues. V lost 4 bases, J lost 1 base, and 22 bases lay in between. The CDR3 DNA follows: TGTGCCAGCAGTGCAACGGCGACTTTATCTACTCTTAACTATGGCTACACCTTC. Protein product: CASSATATLSTLNYGYTF.

V usage is TRBV19 and J usage is TRBJ2-2; 8 bases map to TRBD1. The V gene's germline CDR1 is LNHDA and CDR2 SQIVND (reference sequence). This CDR3 has 15 residues. V trimming: 4 bases; J trimming: 8 bases; junction bases outside the gene matches: 9. The CDR3 protein is CASSTTGGLSGELFF. The CDR3 nucleotides are TGTGCCAGTAGTACCACAGGGGGTCTTTCTGGGGAGCTGTTTTTT.

This clone appeared once. The CDR3 protein is CSDMGGPLNIQYF. CDR3 nucleotide sequence: TGCAGCGACATGGGGGGGCCGTTAAACATTCAGTACTTC. The rearrangement links TRBV29-1 to TRBJ2-4; the D gene is possibly TRBD2 (7 bases). The CDR3 runs to 13 residues. CDR1 is SQVTM, CDR2 ANQGSEA, per germline. The germline V and J ends were trimmed by 7 bases and 6 bases, with 16 bases remaining between them.